These T cell receptor beta chains were read from a single sample in a study of blood T cell repertoires in COVID-19. The data were produced by immunoSEQ multiplex PCR, yet TCRdb's version contains in-frame clones alone and is incomplete. The data hold around 130,000 clones, with around 80% observed a single time. Sequencing was carried out using peripheral blood. These receptors all stem from a woman aged 55-69 years with acute or convalescent COVID-19. Both conserved end residues are part of each CDR3. The D gene is left open where the match is weak. Clone size, where shown, is once, few, many, or a class for clones that have expanded.

abundance: -; d_gene: -; v_gene: TRBV27; j_gene: TRBJ1-5; CDR3nt: TGTGCCAGCAGTTTTCGGGGATTTCAGCCCCAGCATTTT; CDR3aa: CASSFRGFQPQHF
abundance: -; d_gene: -; v_gene: TRBV2; j_gene: TRBJ1-6; CDR3nt: TGTGCCAGCAGTGCCAACAGGGAAAATTCACCCCTCCACTTT; CDR3aa: CASSANRENSPLHF
abundance: -; d_gene: -; v_gene: TRBV2; j_gene: TRBJ1-5; CDR3nt: TGTGCCAGCAGTGAAGTAGGAGTTAATCAGCCCCAGCATTTT; CDR3aa: CASSEVGVNQPQHF
abundance: -; d_gene: -; v_gene: TRBV30; j_gene: TRBJ1-3; CDR3nt: TGTGCCTGGAATGGTAGGGGTAGCTCTGGAAACACCATATATTTT; CDR3aa: CAWNGRGSSGNTIYF
abundance: -; d_gene: -; v_gene: TRBV5-1; j_gene: TRBJ1-4; CDR3nt: TGCGCCAGCAGCTTGGGGAGGGGAAATGAAAAACTGTTTTTT; CDR3aa: CASSLGRGNEKLFF
abundance: -; d_gene: -; v_gene: TRBV9; j_gene: TRBJ1-4; CDR3nt: TGTGCCAGCAGCCCCTCTGGGACTTTTGAAACAAAACTGTTTTTT; CDR3aa: CASSPSGTFETKLFF
abundance: -; d_gene: TRBD1; v_gene: TRBV7-9; j_gene: TRBJ1-1; CDR3nt: TGTGCCAGCAGCTATTGGGACAGGGGGGAGATTGAAGCTTTCTTT; CDR3aa: CASSYWDRGEIEAFF
abundance: -; d_gene: TRBD1; v_gene: TRBV5-4; j_gene: TRBJ2-3; CDR3nt: TGTGCCAGCAGCTCCGACAGGGCCAACACAGATACGCAGTATTTT; CDR3aa: CASSSDRANTDTQYF
abundance: -; d_gene: -; v_gene: TRBV6-5; j_gene: TRBJ1-1; CDR3nt: TGTGCCAGCAGACCCCACAGGGACGCGACGTTCGCTTTCTTT; CDR3aa: CASRPHRDATFAFF
abundance: -; d_gene: -; v_gene: TRBV6-6; j_gene: TRBJ1-2; CDR3nt: TGTGCCAGCAGCTCCCTTACCAACCCTGACGGCTTAGAGGGCTATGGCTACACCTTC; CDR3aa: CASSSLTNPDGLEGYGYTF
abundance: -; d_gene: TRBD1; v_gene: TRBV4-1; j_gene: TRBJ2-3; CDR3nt: TGCGCCAGCAGCCAGGGGACAGGGGTTCGTACAGATACGCAGTATTTT; CDR3aa: CASSQGTGVRTDTQYF
abundance: -; d_gene: -; v_gene: TRBV19; j_gene: TRBJ1-2; CDR3nt: TGTGCCAGTAGTATGGTCCAGAACTATGGCTACACCTTC; CDR3aa: CASSMVQNYGYTF
abundance: -; d_gene: -; v_gene: TRBV12-3/TRBV12-4; j_gene: TRBJ1-2; CDR3nt: TGTGCCACCGAGCGTTTTTTACGGTATGGCTACACCTTC; CDR3aa: CATERFLRYGYTF
abundance: -; d_gene: -; v_gene: TRBV15; j_gene: TRBJ1-3; CDR3nt: TGTGCCACCAGCACTCCCCGGGGCTCTGGAAACACCATATATTTT; CDR3aa: CATSTPRGSGNTIYF
abundance: -; d_gene: -; v_gene: TRBV30; j_gene: TRBJ2-1; CDR3nt: TGTGCCTGGAGCCTTTACAATGAGCAGTTCTTC; CDR3aa: CAWSLYNEQFF
abundance: -; d_gene: TRBD1; v_gene: TRBV2; j_gene: TRBJ1-1; CDR3nt: TGTGCCAGCAGGGGACAGGGAACTGAAGCTTTCTTT; CDR3aa: CASRGQGTEAFF
abundance: -; d_gene: -; v_gene: TRBV30; j_gene: TRBJ2-5; CDR3nt: TGTGCCTGGACTATCAACCCCCCATGGGGCGAGACCCAGTACTTC; CDR3aa: CAWTINPPWGETQYF
abundance: -; d_gene: TRBD2; v_gene: TRBV5-5; j_gene: TRBJ2-1; CDR3nt: TGTGCCAGCTGGACTTGGATGAGCGGGGGTCGATCCTACAATGAGCAGTTCTTC; CDR3aa: CASWTWMSGGRSYNEQFF
abundance: few; d_gene: TRBD1; v_gene: TRBV7-9; j_gene: TRBJ2-3; CDR3nt: TGTGCCAGCAGCCCAGCAGTGGACAGGGGGCAGAAGGGCACAGATACGCAGTATTTT; CDR3aa: CASSPAVDRGQKGTDTQYF
abundance: -; d_gene: TRBD2; v_gene: TRBV9; j_gene: TRBJ2-1; CDR3nt: TGTGCCAGCAGCGACGGACTAGCGGGTAAACCGACCTCCTACAATGAGCAGTTCTTC; CDR3aa: CASSDGLAGKPTSYNEQFF
abundance: once; d_gene: TRBD1; v_gene: TRBV3-1/TRBV3-2; j_gene: TRBJ2-7; CDR3nt: TGTGCCAGCAGCCAAGTAAGGGACAGCGAGCAGTACTTC; CDR3aa: CASSQVRDSEQYF
abundance: -; d_gene: -; v_gene: TRBV6-1; j_gene: TRBJ1-6; CDR3nt: TGTGCCAGCAGTGAATCACACAGCTATAATTCACCCCTCCACTTT; CDR3aa: CASSESHSYNSPLHF
abundance: -; d_gene: -; v_gene: TRBV30; j_gene: TRBJ1-1; CDR3nt: TGTGCCTGGAGTGTAATTGCGAACTGGGCCGCTTTCTTT; CDR3aa: CAWSVIANWAAFF
abundance: -; d_gene: TRBD1; v_gene: TRBV7-9; j_gene: TRBJ2-2; CDR3nt: TGTGCCAGCAGCTCACCCCCCGGACAGGGTCAAACCGGGGAGCTGTTTTTT; CDR3aa: CASSSPPGQGQTGELFF
abundance: -; d_gene: -; v_gene: TRBV5-6; j_gene: TRBJ1-1; CDR3nt: TGTGCCAGCAGCTCCATTGGGGGGGCGGGCACTGAAGCTTTCTTT; CDR3aa: CASSSIGGAGTEAFF
abundance: -; d_gene: -; v_gene: TRBV7-2; j_gene: TRBJ2-1; CDR3nt: TGTGCCAGCAAGCCCCATATAGCGGTTGGTGAGCAGTTCTTC; CDR3aa: CASKPHIAVGEQFF